Shown below are 29 T cell receptor beta chains from a single sample sequenced in a study of a mutant IDH1 vaccine in newly diagnosed glioma. Time point of the sample: week 35, safety follow-up. Doses comprised 300 ug of mutant IDH1 20-mer peptide each, plus topical imiquimod. For these receptors, no antigen is known. Clones were read by immunoSEQ multiplex PCR, and TCRdb kept only the in-frame ones, dropping some. The table records about 47,000 clones, 70% to 90% of them present only once. The sample was PBMCs, taken from a glioma patient whose treatment included an IDH1 peptide vaccine. The receptors derive from a middle-aged woman with glioma.

J is TRBJ2-5 and V is TRBV29-1, with D perhaps given as TRBD1 or TRBD2 (7 bases each). This CDR3 is built from 14 residues. The germline V gene has CDR1 SQVTM and CDR2 ANQGSEA. V lost 7 bases to trimming and J lost 5 bases, with 20 bases between them. The CDR3 region has the DNA TGCAGCGGCAAGACAGGGAGGGGGCGGGAGACCCAGTACTTC. Protein product: CSGKTGRGRETQYF.

The CDR3 DNA is TGTGCCAGCAGCTTGTTGGGGGCAGATACGCAGTATTTT. It specifies CASSLLGADTQYF. The chain uses TRBV5-6 and TRBJ2-3; D is perhaps TRBD1 or TRBD2 (5 bases each). Trimming took off 1 base at V and 4 bases at J, with 7 bases between the two ends. Per germline, CDR1 SGHDT and CDR2 YYEEEE. The CDR3 is made up of 13 amino acids. The variable domain in full, with the rest retrieved from reference TRBV5-6 and TRBJ2-3, is DAGVTQSPTHLIKTRGQQVTLRCSPKSGHDTVSWYQQALGQGPQFIFQYYEEEERQRGNFPDRFSGHQFPNYSSELNVNALLLGDSALYLCASSLLGADTQYFGPGTRLTVL.

The chain couples TRBV14 to TRBJ2-6; D possibly corresponds to TRBD1 (5 bases). The CDR3 is made up of 17 amino acids. Germline V gene sequence: CDR1 SGHDN, CDR2 FVKESK. V lost 1 base and J lost 2, with 12 bases in between. The CDR3 is CASSQVFQGPGANVLTF. The CDR3 nucleotides read TGTGCCAGCAGCCAAGTTTTCCAGGGCCCTGGGGCCAACGTCCTGACTTTC.

The chain carries TRBV4-1 and TRBJ1-5; maybe TRBD1 (5 bases). The CDR3 is made up of 15 amino acids. Germline CDR1 reads MGHRA; CDR2 reads YSYEKL. Trimming shortened V by 1 base and J by 4 bases, and 11 bases separated the two germline ends. The CDR3 spells CASSQVTGSNQPQHF. CDR3 sequence (DNA): TGCGCCAGCAGCCAAGTTACAGGTTCTAATCAGCCCCAGCATTTT.

The rearrangement joins TRBV7-9 to TRBJ2-7; tentatively, D is TRBD1 (7 bases). The V end was cut by 2 bases, the J end by 3 bases, with 20 bases between. The CDR3 spans 17 residues. CDR1 and CDR2 (germline): SEHNR, FQNEAQ (reference sequence). The CDR3 sequence is CASSLPRQGTGVYEQYF. CDR3 sequence (DNA): TGTGCCAGCAGCTTACCCCGACAGGGAACGGGGGTCTACGAGCAGTACTTC.

This clone was recorded once. This chain uses TRBV11-2 with TRBJ1-1, with 8 nucleotides matching TRBD1. Germline trimming cut 5 bases from V and 6 bases from J; bases unmatched to any gene: 5. From germline, CDR1 is SGHAT and CDR2 FQNNGV. The CDR3 covers 13 residues. CDR3 loop: CASSRTGWAEAFF. The CDR3 DNA reads TGTGCCAGCAGCCGGACAGGGTGGGCTGAAGCTTTCTTT.

V and J are TRBV6-5 and TRBJ2-7; 10 bases match TRBD1. There are 15 residues in the CDR3. The germline V gene encodes CDR1 MNHEY and CDR2 SVGAGI. With 5 bases clipped from V and 3 bases from J, the junction kept 7 bases outside the gene matches. The DNA for the CDR3 is TGTGCCAGCAGTAATGGACAGGGGGGACTCTACGAGCAGTACTTC. Translating gives CASSNGQGGLYEQYF.

The J gene is TRBJ2-7, the V gene TRBV5-8, with 10 bases fitting TRBD1. The CDR3 runs to 13 residues. Germline-derived CDR1 and CDR2 are SGHTS and YDEGEE. This CDR3 is CGTRDRGSYEQYF. Written as DNA, the CDR3 is TGTGGGACCCGGGACAGGGGATCCTACGAGCAGTACTTC.

V is TRBV5-6 and J is TRBJ1-2; D is perhaps TRBD1 (5 bases). This CDR3 has 14 residues. V lost 6 bases to trimming and J lost 8 bases, with 20 bases between them. Germline CDR1 and CDR2: SGHDT and YYEEEE. The CDR3 coding sequence is TGTGCCAGCACTTGGGACGGACTTAGGGTCGGCTACACCTTC. It specifies CASTWDGLRVGYTF.

V is TRBV4-1 and J is TRBJ1-2; perhaps TRBD1 as D (5 bases). V was clipped by 0 bases and J by 0 bases, with 11 bases between them. CDR1 and CDR2 from the germline V gene are MGHRA and YSYEKL. This CDR3 has 16 amino acids. The CDR3 DNA sequence: TGCGCCAGCAGCCAAGAGGGGACGGTCTCTAACTATGGCTACACCTTC. Translated: CASSQEGTVSNYGYTF.

The chain uses TRBV6-6 and TRBJ2-3, with 12 bases identical to TRBD2. The CDR3 is 14 amino acids. Germline-derived CDR1 and CDR2 are MNHNY and SVGAGI (reference sequence). J lost 6 bases, V lost 6 bases, and 4 bases had no gene match. The CDR3 nucleotides read TGTGCCAGCAGGAGACTAGCGGGAGTTGATACGCAGTATTTT. Its protein product is CASRRLAGVDTQYF.

The chain uses TRBV18 and TRBJ1-4; 7 bases align to TRBD1. Looked up from germline, CDR1 is KGHSH and CDR2 is LQKENI. After removal of 0 bases from V and 5 bases from J, the junction contained 6 bases not matched to a gene. The CDR3 runs 16 residues. CDR3 DNA sequence: TGTGCCAGCTCACCACCTAAAGGGGGCCGGAATGAAAAACTGTTTTTT. It translates to CASSPPKGGRNEKLFF.

The chain uses TRBV19 and TRBJ2-3; TRBD2 aligns across 12 bases. V lost 7 bases to trimming and J lost 4 bases; unmatched junction nucleotides: 6. CDR1 LNHDA and CDR2 SQIVND come from the germline V gene (reference sequence). The CDR3 is 15 residues long. The CDR3 DNA sequence: TGTGCCAGTACCGGGACTAGCGGGTGGGCAGATACGCAGTATTTT. This encodes CASTGTSGWADTQYF.

This clone was seen a single time. The chain has TRBV5-1 and TRBJ1-2; TRBD1 is a possible D gene (6 bases). Germline lookup yields CDR1 SGHRS and CDR2 YFSETQ. The CDR3 spans 13 residues. The germline V and J ends were trimmed by 2 bases and 1 base, with 6 bases remaining between them. DNA of the CDR3: TGCGCCAGCAGCTTACAGGGTAACTATGGCTACACCTTC. Protein: CASSLQGNYGYTF.

CDR3 nucleotide sequence: TGTGCCAGCAGCCAAACCGACACCTATGGCTACACCTTC. Translated, it gives CASSQTDTYGYTF. The V and J genes are TRBV4-2 and TRBJ1-2; D is undetermined. The CDR3 runs to 13 residues. V dropped 2 bases and J dropped 4 bases, with 8 bases sitting between them. Germline CDR1 and CDR2: LGHNA and YNFKEQ.

V is TRBV2 and J is TRBJ2-7; 8 bases line up with TRBD1. The CDR3 spans 16 residues. Trimming cost V 8 bases and J 2 bases; bases outside gene matches: 14. CDR1 and CDR2 from the germline V gene are SNHLY and FYNNEI. CDR3 DNA sequence: TGTGCCAGCGGGGACAGGTTTATTCAATACCCCTACGAGCAGTACTTC. Protein product: CASGDRFIQYPYEQYF.

The rearrangement links TRBV10-3 to TRBJ2-5; 9 bases match TRBD1. V gave up 2 bases and J gave up 4 bases; unmatched junction bases: 17. This CDR3 spans 19 amino acids. CDR1 is ENHRY, CDR2 SYGVKD, per germline. Here the CDR3 reads CAISEPPGQGFQGGETQYF. CDR3 DNA sequence: TGTGCCATCAGTGAGCCCCCGGGACAGGGATTCCAAGGAGGAGAGACCCAGTACTTC.

This chain joins TRBV4-2 and TRBJ2-7; 13 bases align to TRBD2. Trimming took 4 bases from V and 6 from J; bases not matched to a gene: 6. Germline CDR1 LGHNA, CDR2 YNFKEQ. This CDR3 has 15 residues. Written as DNA, the CDR3 is TGTGCCAGCAGCCGAGGACTAGCGGGAGCACGCGAGCAGTACTTC. This sequence encodes CASSRGLAGAREQYF.

J is TRBJ2-5 and V is TRBV7-3, with D uncertain. Germline CDR1 and CDR2: SGHTA and FQGTGA. This CDR3 has 13 amino acids. With 2 bases removed from V and 7 bases from J, the gap between germline ends came to 11 bases. The CDR3 reads CASSLWGWGTQYF. The CDR3 DNA reads TGTGCCAGCAGCTTATGGGGATGGGGGACCCAGTACTTC.

V usage is TRBV6-6 and J usage is TRBJ2-1; a weak D match, TRBD1 (6 bases). This CDR3 comprises 16 residues. The germline gives CDR1 MNHNY, CDR2 SVGAGI (reference sequence). Trimming stripped 5 bases from V and 0 bases from J, with 14 bases between. CDR3 sequence reads: CASSPHRASSYNEQFF. The CDR3 DNA sequence: TGTGCCAGCAGTCCCCACAGGGCGAGCTCCTACAATGAGCAGTTCTTC.

The V and J genes are TRBV5-1 and TRBJ2-2; 8 nucleotides match TRBD1. V lost 1 base and J lost 0; bases outside the gene matches: 5. The CDR3 runs 17 residues. Per the germline V gene, CDR1 is SGHRS and CDR2 is YFSETQ. The CDR3 DNA reads as TGCGCCAGCAGCTTGCAGGGGGCAGGTTCGAACACCGGGGAGCTGTTTTTT. Protein: CASSLQGAGSNTGELFF.

The V and J genes are TRBV5-1 and TRBJ2-1, with TRBD2 matching 12 bases. CDR1 is SGHRS and CDR2 is YFSETQ in the germline V gene. With 4 bases clipped from V and 4 bases from J, the junction kept 3 bases outside the gene matches. This CDR3 comprises 15 residues. CDR3 sequence: CASSLTSGSYNEQFF. In DNA form, the CDR3 reads TGCGCCAGCAGCCTGACTAGCGGGAGTTACAATGAGCAGTTCTTC.

This chain joins TRBV4-3 and TRBJ1-3; TRBD1 aligns across 8 bases. From germline, CDR1 is LGHNA and CDR2 YSLEER. The CDR3 is made up of 16 amino acids. V shed 5 bases, J shed 4 bases, and the junction held 10 bases outside the gene matches. CDR3 region: CASSYGQGEFGNTIYF. Written as DNA, the CDR3 is TGCGCCAGCAGCTACGGACAGGGAGAGTTCGGAAACACCATATATTTT.

The rearrangement uses TRBV21-1 and TRBJ1-5; the table names TRBD1, a call not compared with the DNA. TRBV21-1 counts as a pseudogene. CDR3 length equals 18 residues. The CDR3: CASSNFHRGRASDQPQHF. The CDR3 bases are TGTGCCAGCAGCAACTTTCACAGGGGAAGGGCTAGCGATCAGCCCCAGCATTTT.

The rearrangement uses TRBV30 and TRBJ2-5; 7 bases match TRBD2. CDR1 GTSNPN and CDR2 SVGIG come from the germline V gene (reference sequence). The J segment lost 9 bases and the V segment lost 4 bases, leaving 11 bases of the junction unmatched. This CDR3 is 13 amino acids long. Here the CDR3 DNA reads TGTGCCTGGACCTTGGGGGGGACTGTGGCCCAGTACTTC. Translation: CAWTLGGTVAQYF.

The CDR3 DNA is TGTGCCAGTATACGTAGCGGGAGCCCCGGGGCCAACGTCCTGACTTTC. This translates into CASIRSGSPGANVLTF. J is TRBJ2-6 and V is TRBV19, with 9 bases fitting TRBD2. This CDR3 has 16 residues. Germline assignment: CDR1 LNHDA and CDR2 SQIVND (reference sequence). Germline trimming cut 7 bases from V and 4 bases from J; bases unmatched to any gene: 8.

In nucleotides, the CDR3 is TGTGCCTGGAACTTACCGAACACTGAAGCTTTCTTT. It codes for CAWNLPNTEAFF. The J gene is TRBJ1-1, the V gene TRBV30; D not certain. The V gene lost 4 bases and the J gene lost 1 base, with 7 bases spanning the gap. The CDR3 sequence is 12 residues long. The germline V gene encodes CDR1 GTSNPN and CDR2 SVGIG (reference sequence).

J is TRBJ1-5 and V is TRBV18; D gene ambiguous. The CDR3 covers 13 residues. Per the germline V gene, CDR1 is KGHSH and CDR2 is LQKENI. Trimming removed 3 bases at V and 4 bases at J, with 7 bases between. The CDR3 nucleotides read TGTGCCAGCTCACCCCACCCTAATCAGCCCCAGCATTTT. Protein sequence: CASSPHPNQPQHF.

The chain uses TRBV10-1 and TRBJ2-7; no clear D gene. The CDR3 runs 11 residues. CDR1 is WNHNN, CDR2 SYGVQD, per germline (reference sequence). Trimming removed 5 bases at V and 6 bases at J, with 8 bases between. The CDR3 loop reads CASSQEREQYF. The CDR3 DNA follows: TGCGCCAGCAGTCAGGAGCGCGAGCAGTACTTC.